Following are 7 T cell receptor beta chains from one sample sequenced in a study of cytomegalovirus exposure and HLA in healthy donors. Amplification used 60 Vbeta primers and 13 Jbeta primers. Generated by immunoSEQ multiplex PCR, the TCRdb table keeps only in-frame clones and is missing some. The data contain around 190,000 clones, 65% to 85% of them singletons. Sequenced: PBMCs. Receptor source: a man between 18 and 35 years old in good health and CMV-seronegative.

The CDR3 sequence is CATSRSFGDTDTQYF. CDR3 coding DNA: TGTGCCACCAGCAGATCTTTCGGGGACACAGATACGCAGTATTTT. The rearrangement joins TRBV15 to TRBJ2-3, with a tentative D call TRBD2 (5 bases). CDR1 LNHNV and CDR2 YYDKDF come from the germline V gene (reference sequence). Trimming took 2 bases from V and 2 from J, leaving 11 bases between them. This CDR3 is built from 15 residues. The whole variable domain, remainder taken from reference TRBV15 and TRBJ2-3, is DAMVIQNPRYQVTQFGKPVTLSCSQTLNHNVMYWYQQKSSQAPKLLFHYYDKDFNNEADTPDNFQSRRPNTSFCFLDIRSPGLGDTAMYLCATSRSFGDTDTQYFGPGTRLTVL.

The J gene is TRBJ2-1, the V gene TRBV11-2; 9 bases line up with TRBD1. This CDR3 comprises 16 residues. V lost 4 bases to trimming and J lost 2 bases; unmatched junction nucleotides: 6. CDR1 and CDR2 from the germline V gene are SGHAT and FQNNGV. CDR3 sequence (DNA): TGTGCCAGCAGCTCCTTGGACAGGGGCCCCTACAATGAGCAGTTCTTC. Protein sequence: CASSSLDRGPYNEQFF.

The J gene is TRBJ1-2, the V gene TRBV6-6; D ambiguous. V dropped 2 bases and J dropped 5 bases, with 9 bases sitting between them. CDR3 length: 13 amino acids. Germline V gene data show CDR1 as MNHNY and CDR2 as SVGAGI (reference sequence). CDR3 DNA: TGTGCCAGCAGTTACGAGAGCGCTTATGGCTACACCTTC. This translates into CASSYESAYGYTF.

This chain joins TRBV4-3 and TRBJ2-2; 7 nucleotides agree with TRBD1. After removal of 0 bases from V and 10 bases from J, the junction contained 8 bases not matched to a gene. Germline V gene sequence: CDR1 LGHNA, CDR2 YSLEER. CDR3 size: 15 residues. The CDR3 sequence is CASSQDRTGSEELFF. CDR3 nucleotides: TGCGCCAGCAGCCAAGACCGGACAGGCTCCGAGGAGCTGTTTTTT.

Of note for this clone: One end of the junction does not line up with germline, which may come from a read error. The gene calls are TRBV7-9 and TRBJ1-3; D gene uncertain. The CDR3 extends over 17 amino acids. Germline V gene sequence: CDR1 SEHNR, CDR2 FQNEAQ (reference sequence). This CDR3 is CSSSLAIGRDSGNTIYF. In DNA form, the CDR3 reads TGTTCCAGCAGCTTAGCAATCGGCCGGGACTCTGGAAACACCATATATTTT.

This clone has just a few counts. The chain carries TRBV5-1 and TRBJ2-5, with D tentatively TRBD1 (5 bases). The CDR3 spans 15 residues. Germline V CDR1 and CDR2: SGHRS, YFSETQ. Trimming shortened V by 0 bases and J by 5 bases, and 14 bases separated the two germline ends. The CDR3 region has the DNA TGCGCCAGCAGCTTGGAGGGTTCAGGGCTGGAGACCCAGTACTTC. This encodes CASSLEGSGLETQYF.

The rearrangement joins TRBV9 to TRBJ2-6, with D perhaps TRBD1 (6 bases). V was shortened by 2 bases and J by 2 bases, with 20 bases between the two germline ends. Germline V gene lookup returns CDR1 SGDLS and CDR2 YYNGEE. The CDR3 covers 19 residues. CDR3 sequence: CASSVDLGHQAPGANVLTF. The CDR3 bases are TGTGCCAGCAGCGTCGATTTGGGACACCAAGCCCCTGGGGCCAACGTCCTGACTTTC.